This T cell receptor (beta chain) was observed in a study of CD8 T cells in ankylosing spondylitis. The study's findings and limits: Apparently characteristic of ankylosing spondylitis blood was a TCR beta motif (about 8 highly homologous variants).

This clonotype occurred a few times. The antigen is undetermined. CDR1 and CDR2 (germline): MNHEY, SVGAGI. The CDR3 has 15 amino acids. J was trimmed by 6 bases and V by 2 bases; bases with no gene match: 2. TCRdb redid the calling of the 5' RACE reads with MiXCR, one entry per CDR3 protein. Of over 700,000 distinct CDR3 sequences listed, about 20% are singletons. Source material: blood, either unsorted or a sorted T cell fraction (not recorded which). This clonotype originated in a male donor with ankylosing spondylitis. The chain carries TRBV6-5 and TRBJ1-6, with 9 bases lining up with TRBD1. CDR3 loop: CASSYGDRVNSPLHF. DNA for the CDR3: TGTGCCAGCAGTTACGGGGACAGGGTTAATTCACCCCTCCACTTT.